The clone carrying this TCR beta chain was seen ten or more times. Its cognate antigen is unknown. There are 15 residues in the CDR3. In germline, CDR1 is KGHSH, CDR2 LQKENI. J lost 3 bases, V lost 3 bases, and 5 bases had no gene match. Genomic DNA extracted from bulk tumor tissue served as template. A total of about 540 ng was used per sample. Several spatially distant biopsies were obtained per primary tumor intraoperatively. Patients underwent curative surgery for non-small cell lung cancer (untreated and newly diagnosed). The sample comes from a study of immune heterogeneity within non-small cell lung tumors. Overall study results and limits: Multiple tumor sites within a patient showed recurrence of identical dominant CDR3 beta clonotypes; site-unique high-frequency clones were present as well.

TCR beta CDR3 amplification used multiplex PCR with 32 V and 13 J primers. One entry per CDR3 protein results from TCRdb running MiXCR on the multiplex PCR reads. This repertoire shows 15,000 or so distinct CDR3 sequences, 25% to 35% found once; its top ten account for under 6.5%. The V call is TRBV18, the J call TRBJ2-7, with 10 bases lining up with TRBD1. The specimen sequenced was lung tumor tissue. This TCR derives from a man aged 35 to 55 with non-small cell lung cancer. For the CDR3, the DNA is TGTGCCAGCTCACCGGGACAGGGGATGGTCTACGAGCAGTACTTC. Translation: CASSPGQGMVYEQYF.